These 21 T cell receptor beta chains originate from one sample sequenced in a study of T cells in Graves' hyperthyroidism and ophthalmopathy. Regions amplified from RNA transcripts were the TCR beta CDR3 regions. RT-PCR in the first round (using the HTBI primer set) targeted the TCR CDR3. MiXCR was run by TCRdb on the multiplex PCR reads, yielding one entry per CDR3 protein. This table has roughly 500,000 distinct CDR3 sequences, approximately 44% appearing once. What was sequenced was peripheral blood or thyroid tissue (not recorded which). These receptors originate from an adult woman with Graves' disease, either hyperthyroidism or ophthalmopathy (not recorded which).

In its sample, this clonotype was seen many times. The V and J genes are TRBV11-2 and TRBJ1-6; D is unclear. CDR1 is SGHAT and CDR2 is FQNNGV in the germline V gene. This CDR3 has 14 residues. V dropped 3 bases and J dropped 6 bases, with 9 bases sitting between them. The CDR3 DNA sequence: TGTGCCAGCAGCTTGGAAAGGCCTAATTCACCCCTCCACTTT. It specifies CASSLERPNSPLHF.

V usage is TRBV7-9 and J usage is TRBJ2-3, with 11 nucleotides matching TRBD2. J gave up 6 bases and V 7 bases, and 3 bases lay outside the gene matches. The CDR3 is 13 amino acids. CDR1 is SEHNR and CDR2 is FQNEAQ in the germline V gene (reference sequence). The CDR3 protein is CASNGLAGDTQYF. DNA for the CDR3: TGTGCCAGCAACGGACTAGCGGGTGATACGCAGTATTTT.

The V call is TRBV20-1, the J call TRBJ1-5; 12 nucleotides line up with TRBD1. With V trimmed by 5 bases and J by 6 bases, 5 bases remained unmatched. CDR1 is DFQATT, CDR2 SNEGSKA, per germline (reference sequence). The CDR3 length is 14 residues. The CDR3 reads CSAGGTGGSQPQHF. The CDR3 nucleotides read TGCAGTGCTGGCGGGACAGGGGGCAGTCAGCCCCAGCATTTT.

This clonotype appeared many times. This chain links TRBV7-9 with TRBJ2-5, with D perhaps matching TRBD1 (6 bases). This CDR3 has 15 amino acids. Germline CDR1 reads SEHNR; CDR2 reads FQNEAQ (reference sequence). V shed 0 bases and J shed 4 bases, with 12 bases lying between them. CDR3 sequence reads: CASSLALRGRETQYF. Written as DNA, the CDR3 is TGTGCCAGCAGCTTAGCGCTAAGGGGGAGAGAGACCCAGTACTTC.

At least ten counts were recorded for this clonotype. The chain joins TRBV4-1 to TRBJ1-1; possibly TRBD1 for D (6 bases). The germline V gene has CDR1 MGHRA and CDR2 YSYEKL. V lost 0 bases to trimming and J lost 1 base, with 12 bases between them. The CDR3 runs to 16 residues. The CDR3 coding sequence is TGCGCCAGCAGCCAAGATGGGTACAGGGAGAACACTGAAGCTTTCTTT. This gives the protein CASSQDGYRENTEAFF.

This clonotype was picked up a small number of times. A much larger clone lies a single base off, so this may be a read error. This sequence joins TRBV7-2 and TRBJ1-3; the D is unclear. Germline loops: CDR1 SGHTA, CDR2 FQGNSA. The CDR3 is made up of 13 amino acids. V was clipped by 5 bases and J by 2 bases, with 7 bases between them. CDR3 bases: TGTGCCAGCAGCCCGGCGACTGGAAACACCATATATTTT. Its protein product is CASSPATGNTIYF. Full variable domain (missing parts from reference TRBV7-2 and TRBJ1-3): GAGVSQSPSNKVTEKGKDVELRCDPISGHTALYWYRQSLGQGLEFLIYFQGNSAPDKSGLPSDRFSAERTGGSVSTLTIQRTQQEDSAVYLCASSPATGNTIYFGEGSWLTVV.

Points on this clonotype: A much larger clone sits a single nucleotide away, making a read error possible. This chain connects TRBV10-1 to TRBJ2-2, with D perhaps TRBD2 (6 bases). The germline CDR1 and CDR2 sequences are WNHNN and SYGVQD (reference sequence). The CDR3 has 18 residues. In DNA, the CDR3 is TGTGCCAGCAGTGCTCAACCCCCTCGGACTAACAACACCGGGGAGCTGTTTTTT. As protein: CASSAQPPRTNNTGELFF.

This clonotype was observed at least ten times. The chain links TRBV7-9 to TRBJ1-2; 7 bases match TRBD1. CDR1 and CDR2 from the germline V gene are SEHNR and FQNEAQ (reference sequence). The CDR3 is 15 amino acids. After removal of 4 bases from V and 4 bases from J, the junction contained 9 bases not matched to a gene. For the CDR3, the DNA is TGTGCCAGCAGCTCCGACAGGGAGTGGGGCTATGGCTACACCTTC. It encodes CASSSDREWGYGYTF.

The table lists this clonotype with many counts. The gene calls are TRBV5-1 and TRBJ2-7; D is ambiguous. Germline V gene data show CDR1 as SGHRS and CDR2 as YFSETQ. V dropped 4 bases and J dropped 4 bases, with 6 bases sitting between them. This CDR3 has 11 amino acids. CDR3 nucleotides: TGCGCCAGCAGCCACAAGTACGAGCAGTACTTC. Protein: CASSHKYEQYF.

This clonotype has only a few counts. V usage is TRBV28 and J usage is TRBJ2-2; TRBD1 matches at 12 bases. Germline CDR1 and CDR2: MDHEN and SYDVKM. The CDR3 spans 17 residues. Trimming took 7 bases from V and 5 from J; bases not matched to a gene: 11. CDR3 region: CASMGGTGGAGTGELFF. The DNA for the CDR3 is TGTGCCAGCATGGGTGGGACAGGGGGCGCAGGGACCGGGGAGCTGTTTTTT.

This clonotype was observed many times. The chain is built from TRBV5-5 and TRBJ1-4; D is undetermined. Per germline, CDR1 SGHKS and CDR2 YYEKEE (reference sequence). Trimming stripped 1 base from V and 6 bases from J, with 7 bases between. The CDR3 loop spans 13 amino acids. In DNA form, the CDR3 reads TGTGCCAGCAGCTTGCCGAGGCATGAAAAACTGTTTTTT. This codes for CASSLPRHEKLFF.

The chain couples TRBV28 to TRBJ2-7; D might be TRBD2 (7 bases). V lost 6 bases and J lost 2, with 17 bases in between. CDR1 and CDR2 (germline): MDHEN, SYDVKM. The CDR3 contains 15 residues. Written as DNA, the CDR3 is TGTGCCAGCAGCGGAGGGGGAGGGTGGGCCTACGAGCAGTACTTC. This sequence encodes CASSGGGGWAYEQYF.

The chain employs TRBV15 and TRBJ1-5; D remains unclear. Between the trimmed V and J ends, which lost 3 bases and 0 bases, there was a span of 9 bases. The CDR3 has 15 residues. CDR1 LNHNV and CDR2 YYDKDF come from the germline V gene (reference sequence). The CDR3 DNA reads as TGTGCCACCAGCAGGGATGGGGATAGCAATCAGCCCCAGCATTTT. Protein: CATSRDGDSNQPQHF.

This clonotype was recorded at least ten times. The gene calls are TRBV9 and TRBJ2-5, with 11 bases that match TRBD2. There are 15 residues in the CDR3. Germline assignment: CDR1 SGDLS and CDR2 YYNGEE. Trimming at V came to 0 bases and at J to 4 bases, leaving 2 bases not matched to a gene. In DNA, the CDR3 is TGTGCCAGCAGCGTAGATAGCGGGAGGGGAGAGACCCAGTACTTC. Protein sequence: CASSVDSGRGETQYF.

This clonotype was seen ten or more times. V and J are TRBV7-2 and TRBJ1-5; TRBD1 agrees at 9 bases. The germline V gene encodes CDR1 SGHTA and CDR2 FQGNSA. Trimming cost V 10 bases and J 12 bases; bases outside gene matches: 13. The CDR3 covers 13 residues. The CDR3 is CATGQGPTNRQHF. The CDR3 coding sequence is TGTGCCACCGGACAGGGGCCCACGAATCGCCAGCATTTT.

This clonotype was recorded many times. The genes are TRBV6-5 and TRBJ2-5, with D uncertain. CDR1 is MNHEY and CDR2 is SVGAGI in the germline V gene. The ends were cut back, 5 bases at V and 7 bases at J, with 11 bases in the middle. There are 12 residues in the CDR3. CDR3 DNA: TGTGCCAGCAGTCCCCAGTCCGGGACCCAGTACTTC. Translation gives CASSPQSGTQYF.

The V gene is TRBV25-1, the J gene TRBJ1-1, with D possibly matching TRBD1 (5 bases). This CDR3 region has 13 residues. V lost 3 bases to trimming and J lost 5 bases, with 10 bases between them. Germline CDR1 is MGHDK and CDR2 is SYGVNS. The CDR3 loop reads CASSDKGRTEAFF. The CDR3 DNA reads TGTGCCAGCAGTGATAAGGGACGGACTGAAGCTTTCTTT.

This chain joins TRBV9 and TRBJ2-7, with 14 bases lining up with TRBD2. CDR1 and CDR2 from the germline V gene are SGDLS and YYNGEE. The CDR3 totals 17 residues. Losses at the gene ends were 0 bases for V and 1 base for J; bases not matched to a gene: 3. Here the CDR3 DNA reads TGTGCCAGCAGCGTAGGGACTAGCGGGAGGTCTTCCTACGAGCAGTACTTC. The encoded protein is CASSVGTSGRSSYEQYF.

This clonotype was detected many times. The chain carries TRBV29-1 and TRBJ1-2; the D is unclear. Germline CDR1 is SQVTM and CDR2 is ANQGSEA. V lost 4 bases and J 2 bases, leaving 5 bases between the germline ends. The CDR3 runs 11 residues. The CDR3 loop reads CSVVWNYGYTF. Here the CDR3 DNA reads TGCAGCGTTGTGTGGAACTATGGCTACACCTTC.

This clonotype was recorded at least ten times. This rearrangement joins TRBV7-2 to TRBJ1-5; D remains unclear. This CDR3 has 14 residues. Looked up from germline, CDR1 is SGHTA and CDR2 is FQGNSA. Trimming shortened V by 1 base and J by 7 bases, and 11 bases separated the two germline ends. CDR3 protein: CASSLEVDGQPQHF. CDR3 nucleotides: TGTGCCAGCAGCTTAGAAGTGGATGGCCAGCCCCAGCATTTT.

This clonotype was counted ten times or more. This chain connects TRBV11-2 to TRBJ1-1; D is unresolved. The CDR3 is 18 amino acids. The germline V and J ends were trimmed by 7 bases and 6 bases, with 30 bases remaining between them. Germline CDR1 is SGHAT and CDR2 is FQNNGV. The CDR3 DNA sequence: TGTGCCAGCACCATCATTCGGACGGACTACTACCGCGGCCCTGAAGCTTTCTTT. The encoded protein is CASTIIRTDYYRGPEAFF.